Below are 24 T cell receptor beta chains sequenced from a single sample in a study of T cells in Graves' hyperthyroidism and ophthalmopathy. TCR beta CDR3 regions were amplified from RNA. The TCR CDR3 first-round RT-PCR relied on the HTBI primer set. TCRdb used MiXCR to reprocess the multiplex PCR reads, holding one entry per CDR3 protein. The table lists more than 500,000 distinct CDR3 sequences, about 16% of them singletons. The sequenced sample consisted of blood. These receptors all come from a woman in her twenties or thirties with Graves' ophthalmopathy.

The chain carries TRBV11-2 and TRBJ2-1; TRBD1 aligns across 9 bases. The CDR3 is 14 residues long. Germline trimming cut 6 bases from V and 4 bases from J; bases unmatched to any gene: 4. Germline V gives CDR1 SGHAT, CDR2 FQNNGV. CDR3 nucleotide sequence: TGTGCCAGCAGGGGACAGGGACCGTACAATGAGCAGTTCTTC. It yields the protein CASRGQGPYNEQFF.

The table lists this clonotype with many counts. The rearrangement uses TRBV11-2 and TRBJ2-1; no firm D call. Germline V gene sequence: CDR1 SGHAT, CDR2 FQNNGV. This CDR3 is 13 amino acids long. Trimming pared 3 bases from V and 2 bases from J, leaving 5 bases between. The CDR3 sequence is CASSFDPYNEQFF. DNA of the CDR3: TGTGCCAGCAGCTTTGACCCCTACAATGAGCAGTTCTTC.

The sample holds many counts of this clonotype. The J gene is TRBJ1-1, the V gene TRBV20-1; D unclear. This CDR3 comprises 12 residues. CDR1 and CDR2 from the germline V gene are DFQATT and SNEGSKA (reference sequence). Between the trimmed V and J ends, which lost 0 bases and 0 bases, there was a span of 2 bases. The CDR3 coding sequence is TGCAGTGCTAGAGACATGAACACTGAAGCTTTCTTT. It encodes CSARDMNTEAFF.

On this clonotype itself: With a much larger clone just one base away, this may be a read error. The chain carries TRBV12-3 or TRBV12-4 and TRBJ2-1; the match to TRBD2 covers 8 bases. J gave up 8 bases and V 4 bases, and 19 bases lay outside the gene matches. This CDR3 comprises 18 residues. The CDR3: CASSSIVPKRELVDEQFF. CDR3 sequence (DNA): TGTGCCAGCAGTTCAATAGTACCGAAGCGGGAGTTGGTCGATGAGCAGTTCTTC.

As concerns this clonotype: Possible read error: a much larger clone is one base away. The J gene is TRBJ2-1, the V gene TRBV2, with TRBD1 as a possible D gene (6 bases). CDR1 SNHLY and CDR2 FYNNEI come from the germline V gene. V was clipped by 7 bases and J by 9 bases, with 16 bases between them. The CDR3 has 13 amino acids. This CDR3 is CASNREKDSEQFF. In DNA, the CDR3 is TGTGCCAGCAATCGGGAAAAGGACAGTGAGCAGTTCTTC.

This clonotype was picked up many times. The chain links TRBV20-1 to TRBJ2-5; 7 nucleotides align to TRBD2. CDR3 length: 14 amino acids. CDR1 is DFQATT, CDR2 SNEGSKA, per germline (reference sequence). Trimming took 3 bases from V and 3 from J; bases not matched to a gene: 7. DNA for the CDR3: TGCAGTGCTAGTGTTTTTGGGGGGGAAGAGACCCAGTACTTC. Translating it yields CSASVFGGEETQYF.

This clonotype has ten or more counts. This chain uses TRBV7-2 with TRBJ2-7, with D possibly TRBD1 on 6 matching bases. There are 13 residues in the CDR3. With 1 base removed from V and 6 bases from J, the gap between germline ends came to 10 bases. From germline, CDR1 is SGHTA and CDR2 FQGNSA. As DNA, the CDR3 is TGTGCCAGCAGCTTAGAAAACAGGGCCGAGCAGTACTTC. This sequence encodes CASSLENRAEQYF.

The chain has TRBV28 and TRBJ2-3; D is unresolved. Germline CDR1 is MDHEN and CDR2 is SYDVKM. CDR3 length equals 15 residues. Trimming left V 3 bases short and J 2 bases short, with 12 bases between. The CDR3 protein is CASSLSGANTDTQYF. Here the CDR3 DNA reads TGTGCCAGCAGTTTGAGTGGCGCAAACACAGATACGCAGTATTTT. The entire variable domain, with the rest obtained from reference TRBV28 and TRBJ2-3, is as follows: DVKVTQSSRYLVKRTGEKVFLECVQDMDHENMFWYRQDPGLGLRLIYFSYDVKMKEKGDIPEGYSVSREKKERFSLILESASTNQTSMYLCASSLSGANTDTQYFGPGTRLTVL.

This chain joins TRBV12-3 or TRBV12-4 and TRBJ2-7; 9 nucleotides line up with TRBD1. The junction had 6 bases not matched to a gene; V was cut back by 6 bases and J by 6 bases. The CDR3 totals 13 residues. DNA of the CDR3: TGTGCCAGCAGCGCCGGGACAGGGCTCGAGCAGTACTTC. Its protein product is CASSAGTGLEQYF.

This clonotype was seen ten or more times. The gene calls are TRBV3-1 and TRBJ1-2; 7 bases match TRBD1. CDR3 length equals 15 residues. Germline values: CDR1 LGHDT, CDR2 YNNKEL (reference sequence). The V segment lost 0 bases and the J segment 4 bases; nucleotides outside the gene matches: 5. The CDR3 loop is CASSQDFWDSYGYTF. The CDR3 coding sequence is TGTGCCAGCAGCCAAGATTTCTGGGACAGCTATGGCTACACCTTC.

This clonotype was counted a few times. This chain connects TRBV19 to TRBJ2-2, with 8 bases matching TRBD2. Germline V gene lookup returns CDR1 LNHDA and CDR2 SQIVND (reference sequence). This CDR3 is built from 13 residues. V lost 6 bases to trimming and J lost 7 bases; unmatched junction nucleotides: 4. CDR3 sequence (DNA): TGTGCCAGTAGGCGGGAGGAGAACGGGGAGCTGTTTTTT. As protein: CASRREENGELFF.

The rearrangement uses TRBV6-2 or TRBV6-3 and TRBJ2-7; 7 bases line up with TRBD1. V lost 7 bases, J lost 3 bases, and 3 bases stayed unmatched. Germline CDR1 MNHEY, CDR2 SVGEGT. The CDR3 runs to 12 residues. DNA for the CDR3: TGTGCCAGCAAACAGGGGAACTACGAGCAGTACTTC. Encoded protein: CASKQGNYEQYF.

The chain employs TRBV14 and TRBJ1-1; 7 nucleotides agree with TRBD1. Germline trimming cut 4 bases from V and 8 bases from J; bases unmatched to any gene: 7. Germline V gene lookup returns CDR1 SGHDN and CDR2 FVKESK. This CDR3 has 13 residues. The CDR3 sequence: CASSPKGQPEAFF. The CDR3 region has the DNA TGTGCCAGCAGCCCGAAGGGACAGCCAGAAGCTTTCTTT.

J is TRBJ1-2 and V is TRBV4-1; D gene unclear. Germline-derived CDR1 and CDR2 are MGHRA and YSYEKL. V was trimmed by 1 base and J by 3 bases, leaving 12 bases between them. CDR3 size: 15 residues. Written as DNA, the CDR3 is TGCGCCAGCAGCCAAGCCGCCGAAGTAGACTATGGCTACACCTTC. It specifies CASSQAAEVDYGYTF.

This clonotype was observed at least ten times. The chain has TRBV7-9 and TRBJ2-1, with D hard to call. V gave up 6 bases and J gave up 8 bases, with 8 bases separating them. Germline V CDR1 and CDR2: SEHNR, FQNEAQ (reference sequence). The CDR3 runs to 11 residues. The CDR3 reads CASSLYDEQFF. CDR3 in DNA: TGTGCCAGCAGTCTTTACGATGAGCAGTTCTTC.

This clonotype was seen many times. This chain links TRBV30 with TRBJ2-5, with a tentative D call TRBD1 (5 bases). The CDR3 consists of 14 residues. V was trimmed by 0 bases and J by 2 bases, leaving 10 bases between them. Germline V gene lookup returns CDR1 GTSNPN and CDR2 SVGIG (reference sequence). The DNA of the CDR3 is TGTGCCTGGAGTGTTGGGGCAGGACAAGAGACCCAGTACTTC. It codes for CAWSVGAGQETQYF.

This clonotype was picked up many times. The chain joins TRBV20-1 to TRBJ1-1; tentative D call: TRBD1 (5 bases). The V end lost 1 base, the J end lost 2 bases, and 17 bases lay between the germline ends. This CDR3 comprises 16 residues. Germline V gene lookup returns CDR1 DFQATT and CDR2 SNEGSKA (reference sequence). This CDR3 reads CSARGVRRGSNTEAFF. CDR3 coding DNA: TGCAGTGCTAGAGGGGTCCGGCGGGGCAGCAACACTGAAGCTTTCTTT.

This clonotype was counted many times. The gene calls are TRBV7-3 and TRBJ2-7, with TRBD1 identical over 10 bases. Trimming took 2 bases from V and 3 from J; bases not matched to a gene: 4. The V gene's germline CDR1 is SGHTA and CDR2 FQGTGA. This CDR3 comprises 15 residues. Here the CDR3 reads CASSLDRGLDYEQYF. CDR3 coding DNA: TGTGCCAGCAGCTTAGACAGGGGGCTGGACTACGAGCAGTACTTC.

This clonotype was detected ten times or more. The chain couples TRBV5-5 to TRBJ1-1, with D perhaps matching TRBD1 (5 bases). V was cut by 4 bases and J by 4 bases, with 11 bases left in between. The CDR3 length is 13 residues. CDR1 is SGHKS and CDR2 is YYEKEE in the germline V gene (reference sequence). The CDR3: CASSVTEFTEAFF. Here the CDR3 DNA reads TGTGCCAGCAGCGTGACAGAATTCACTGAAGCTTTCTTT.

This clonotype was picked up many times. The genes are TRBV7-8 and TRBJ1-3; perhaps TRBD1 as D (6 bases). V lost 3 bases, J lost 3 bases, and 15 bases lay in between. This CDR3 is 16 amino acids long. The germline CDR1 and CDR2 sequences are SGHVS and FQNEAQ. This CDR3 reads CASSFVGAGVGNTIYF. The CDR3 DNA reads TGTGCCAGCAGCTTTGTTGGGGCAGGGGTTGGAAACACCATATATTTT. Looking up the rest from reference TRBV7-8 and TRBJ1-3 gives the full variable domain: GAGVSQSPRYKVAKRGQDVALRCDPISGHVSLFWYQQALGQGPEFLTYFQNEAQLDKSGLPSDRFFAERPEGSVSTLKIQRTQQEDSAVYLCASSFVGAGVGNTIYFGEGSWLTVV.

This clonotype was recorded at least ten times. The chain has TRBV13 and TRBJ2-5; D unclear. The CDR3 length is 12 residues. With 2 bases removed from V and 5 bases from J, the gap between germline ends came to 6 bases. CDR1 and CDR2 (germline): PRHDT, FYEKMQ (reference sequence). Here the CDR3 DNA reads TGTGCCAGCAGCTTATCTTGGGAGACCCAGTACTTC. It codes for CASSLSWETQYF.

The chain uses TRBV6-2 or TRBV6-3 and TRBJ2-7; D assignment may be TRBD1 or TRBD2 (5 bases each). This CDR3 region has 14 residues. Germline V gene data show CDR1 as MNHEY and CDR2 as SVGEGT. V was clipped by 6 bases and J by 3 bases, with 15 bases between them. The CDR3 DNA reads TGTGCCAGCAGCGACGAGGGACCCGACTACGAGCAGTACTTC. The encoded protein is CASSDEGPDYEQYF.

This clonotype was picked up many times. J is TRBJ1-5 and V is TRBV12-3 or TRBV12-4; D is unclear. The CDR3 extends over 14 amino acids. Trimming shortened V by 4 bases and J by 2 bases, and 9 bases separated the two germline ends. For the CDR3, the DNA is TGTGCCAGCAGTTGGAGAAGGGGCAATCAGCCCCAGCATTTT. The encoded protein is CASSWRRGNQPQHF.

This clonotype was counted between two and nine times. With a much larger clone just one base away, this may be a read error. This CDR3 fails to terminate in the conserved phenylalanine or tryptophan, so it likely reflects a read error. The chain has TRBV12-3 or TRBV12-4 and TRBJ2-3; 10 bases match TRBD1. Trimming removed 3 bases from V and 3 bases from J; junction bases left unmatched: 9. The CDR3 is 17 amino acids. CDR3 in DNA: TGTGCCAGCAGTTTTCCGGGACAGGGGCACCAAACAGATACGCAGTATCTT. Translating it yields CASSFPGQGHQTDTQYL.